The 16 T cell receptor beta chains below come from one sample, sequenced in a study of T cells in Graves' hyperthyroidism and ophthalmopathy. There were TCR beta CDR3 regions amplified from RNA transcripts. TCR CDR3 underwent first-round RT-PCR with the HTBI primer set. One entry per CDR3 protein results from TCRdb running MiXCR on the multiplex PCR reads. The sample lists some 500,000 distinct CDR3 sequences, about 16% occurring once. Material: blood. The receptors come from a woman under 40 with Graves' ophthalmopathy.

This clonotype was seen a few times. This chain joins TRBV20-1 and TRBJ2-1; weak D call: TRBD1 (6 bases). Trimming removed 7 bases from V and 9 bases from J, with 16 bases in between. The CDR3 has 12 residues. The germline CDR1 and CDR2 sequences are DFQATT and SNEGSKA (reference sequence). The CDR3 loop is CSVKTGHSEQFF. The CDR3 DNA reads as TGCAGTGTCAAAACAGGGCATAGTGAGCAGTTCTTC.

The chain carries TRBV7-9 and TRBJ1-2, with unresolved D. The V gene lost 1 base and the J gene lost 3 bases, with 9 bases spanning the gap. The CDR3 is 14 amino acids. The germline V gene encodes CDR1 SEHNR and CDR2 FQNEAQ (reference sequence). CDR3 sequence: CASSLVTTDYGYTF. CDR3 sequence (DNA): TGTGCCAGCAGCTTAGTGACCACGGACTATGGCTACACCTTC.

This clonotype was counted at least ten times. This chain uses TRBV20-1 with TRBJ2-3, with D unresolved. CDR1 and CDR2 (germline): DFQATT, SNEGSKA (reference sequence). V shed 1 base and J shed 1 base, with 3 bases lying between them. This CDR3 is 12 amino acids long. The CDR3 coding sequence is TGCAGTGCTAGAGTCGGCACAGATACGCAGTATTTT. This sequence encodes CSARVGTDTQYF.

This clonotype showed up many times. This chain joins TRBV28 and TRBJ1-1, with a tentative D call TRBD1 (6 bases). The CDR3 extends over 12 amino acids. In germline, CDR1 is MDHEN, CDR2 SYDVKM. The V gene lost 3 bases and the J gene lost 9 bases, with 11 bases spanning the gap. The CDR3 DNA is TGTGCCAGCAGTTTGAACAGGGTGCAAGCTTTCTTT. It translates to CASSLNRVQAFF. Full variable domain (remainder filled in from reference TRBV28 and TRBJ1-1): DVKVTQSSRYLVKRTGEKVFLECVQDMDHENMFWYRQDPGLGLRLIYFSYDVKMKEKGDIPEGYSVSREKKERFSLILESASTNQTSMYLCASSLNRVQAFFGQGTRLTVV.

This clonotype was recorded a few times. The chain combines TRBV20-1 with TRBJ2-1; 10 bases align to TRBD2. V trimming: 3 bases; J trimming: 4 bases; junction bases outside the gene matches: 6. Germline assignment: CDR1 DFQATT and CDR2 SNEGSKA (reference sequence). The CDR3 has 15 amino acids. The CDR3 loop reads CSASPLAGAYNEQFF. DNA for the CDR3: TGCAGTGCTAGTCCCCTAGCGGGAGCGTACAATGAGCAGTTCTTC.

This clonotype was counted at least ten times. The chain's CDR3 is CASSLQGGLYEQYF. CDR3 DNA: TGTGCCAGCAGCCTACAAGGCGGCCTATACGAGCAGTACTTC. The V and J genes are TRBV3-1 and TRBJ2-7, with D unresolved. V gave up 4 bases and J gave up 4 bases, with 14 bases separating them. Germline V lookup: CDR1 LGHDT, CDR2 YNNKEL (reference sequence). The length of the CDR3 is 14 residues.

This clonotype was counted ten times or more. The rearrangement uses TRBV12-3 or TRBV12-4 and TRBJ1-3; TRBD1 might be the D (5 bases). The CDR3 sequence is 19 residues long. Trimming removed 5 bases at V and 0 bases at J, with 23 bases between. The CDR3 DNA reads as TGTGCCAGCAGTCATACCTTCCGGATGACAGTTAGCTCTGGAAACACCATATATTTT. This translates into CASSHTFRMTVSSGNTIYF.

This clonotype was found many times. The chain joins TRBV7-2 to TRBJ2-3; tentatively, D is TRBD1 (5 bases). Germline V gene lookup returns CDR1 SGHTA and CDR2 FQGNSA. The ends were cut back, 1 base at V and 4 bases at J, with 15 bases in the middle. The length of the CDR3 is 16 residues. The CDR3 coding sequence is TGTGCCAGCAGCTTAGGTGTTAGGGGTTTCCCAGATACGCAGTATTTT. It yields the protein CASSLGVRGFPDTQYF. Full variable domain (remainder filled in from reference TRBV7-2 and TRBJ2-3): GAGVSQSPSNKVTEKGKDVELRCDPISGHTALYWYRQSLGQGLEFLIYFQGNSAPDKSGLPSDRFSAERTGGSVSTLTIQRTQQEDSAVYLCASSLGVRGFPDTQYFGPGTRLTVL.

There are a few counts of this clonotype. V gene TRBV19 combines with J gene TRBJ1-5; D not resolved. Per germline, CDR1 LNHDA and CDR2 SQIVND (reference sequence). The length of the CDR3 is 14 residues. Trimming shortened V by 7 bases and J by 0 bases, and 10 bases separated the two germline ends. In nucleotides, the CDR3 is TGTGCCAGTACGGAAGGAAATAGCAATCAGCCCCAGCATTTT. This codes for CASTEGNSNQPQHF.

Many counts were recorded for this clonotype. This rearrangement joins TRBV6-2 or TRBV6-3 to TRBJ2-2; 7 positions match TRBD2. Germline CDR1 and CDR2: MNHEY and SVGEGT. CDR3 length equals 18 residues. The J segment lost 8 bases and the V segment lost 6 bases, leaving 21 bases of the junction unmatched. The CDR3 coding sequence is TGTGCCAGCAGGCCCGATTTCACTAGCGTGAATCGAGTAGGGGAGCTGTTTTTT. This translates into CASRPDFTSVNRVGELFF.

The chain recombines TRBV14 with TRBJ1-2; D remains ambiguous. The germline CDR1 and CDR2 sequences are SGHDN and FVKESK. The CDR3 sequence is 15 residues long. V lost 0 bases and J 2 bases, leaving 10 bases between the germline ends. The CDR3 DNA reads as TGTGCCAGCAGCCAAGAATCCGGGTCCAACTATGGCTACACCTTC. Translating it yields CASSQESGSNYGYTF.

This clonotype was found a few times. V gene TRBV18 combines with J gene TRBJ2-2; the match to TRBD2 covers 7 bases. CDR1 is KGHSH, CDR2 LQKENI, per germline. Germline trimming cut 3 bases from V and 3 bases from J; bases unmatched to any gene: 7. The CDR3 contains 16 residues. The CDR3 reads CASSPGSSGHTGELFF. The DNA of the CDR3 is TGTGCCAGCTCACCGGGGTCTAGCGGCCACACCGGGGAGCTGTTTTTT. Based on the CDR3 plus reference TRBV18 and TRBJ2-2, the full variable domain is NAGVMQNPRHLVRRRGQEARLRCSPMKGHSHVYWYRQLPEEGLKFMVYLQKENIIDESGMPKERFSAEFPKEGPSILRIQQVVRGDSAAYFCASSPGSSGHTGELFFGEGSRLTVL.

The V call is TRBV5-1, the J call TRBJ2-1, with 7 bases that match TRBD1. The CDR3 consists of 12 residues. Germline loops: CDR1 SGHRS, CDR2 YFSETQ. V shed 9 bases and J 7 bases; nucleotides not matched to a gene: 7. CDR3 region: CATTQGENEQFF. CDR3 DNA: TGCGCCACCACCCAGGGGGAAAATGAGCAGTTCTTC.

In regard to this clonotype: A single base separates this from a much larger clone, so it may be a read error. The chain couples TRBV20-1 to TRBJ2-1, with 12 nucleotides matching TRBD2. The DNA end favors TRBJ2-7, so the J call may be wrong. This CDR3 is built from 15 residues. Germline CDR1 is DFQATT and CDR2 is SNEGSKA (reference sequence). CDR3 region: CSSSGRALNGNEQYF. As DNA, the CDR3 is TGCAGTTCTAGCGGGAGGGCCTTAAACGGCAATGAGCAGTACTTC.

On this clonotype: One end of the junction is discordant with germline, which a read error may explain. The V call is TRBV7-2, the J call TRBJ2-2; possible D gene TRBD1, 5 bases. The CDR3 is 14 residues long. Germline CDR1 SGHTA, CDR2 FQGNSA. CDR3 protein: CASSLGVYTGELFF. The CDR3 DNA sequence: TGTGCCAGCAGTTTAGGGGTTTACACCGGGGAGCTGTTTTTT.

This sequence joins TRBV5-5 and TRBJ1-6, with D unclear. Between the trimmed V and J ends, which lost 6 bases and 1 base, there was a span of 14 bases. Per the germline V gene, CDR1 is SGHKS and CDR2 is YYEKEE (reference sequence). The CDR3 has 16 amino acids. CDR3 sequence reads: CASTLGWGSYNSPLHF. In DNA form, the CDR3 reads TGTGCCAGCACCCTAGGGTGGGGTTCCTATAATTCACCCCTCCACTTT.